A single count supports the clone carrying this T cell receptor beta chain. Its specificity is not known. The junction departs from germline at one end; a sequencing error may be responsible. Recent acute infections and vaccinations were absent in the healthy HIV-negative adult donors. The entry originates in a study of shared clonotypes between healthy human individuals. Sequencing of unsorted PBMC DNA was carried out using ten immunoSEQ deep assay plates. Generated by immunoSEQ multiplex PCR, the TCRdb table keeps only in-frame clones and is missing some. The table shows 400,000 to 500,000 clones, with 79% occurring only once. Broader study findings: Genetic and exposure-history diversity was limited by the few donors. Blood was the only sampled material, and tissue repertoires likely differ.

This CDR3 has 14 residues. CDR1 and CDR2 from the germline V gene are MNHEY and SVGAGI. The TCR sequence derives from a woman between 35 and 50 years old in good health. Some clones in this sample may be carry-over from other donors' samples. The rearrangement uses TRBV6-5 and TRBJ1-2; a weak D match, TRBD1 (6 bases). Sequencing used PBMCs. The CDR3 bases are TGTGCCAGCAGTGACTCACCAAAGGGGGATGGCTACACCTTC. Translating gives CASSDSPKGDGYTF.